These T cell receptor beta chains were read from a single sample in a study of cytomegalovirus exposure and HLA in healthy donors. Sequencing used immunoSEQ multiplex PCR; TCRdb keeps in-frame clones, though not all of them. The sample contains some 180,000 clones, about 9.4% of which appear only once. Sequencing was done on a sample of PBMCs. The source is a woman in her 30s in good health and CMV-seropositive. The CDR3 runs from the conserved cysteine through the conserved F or W. Fields, in order: J gene, D gene, clone size, V gene, CDR3 protein, CDR3 DNA. The D gene is left open where the match is weak. Clone size, where shown, is once, few, many, or a class for clones that have expanded.

J gene: TRBJ1-1; D gene: .; clone size: .; V gene: TRBV14; CDR3 protein: CASSLRTGPYTEAFF; CDR3 DNA: TGTGCCAGCAGCCTCCGAACAGGGCCTTACACTGAAGCTTTCTTT
J gene: TRBJ1-4; D gene: TRBD1; clone size: few; V gene: TRBV29-1; CDR3 protein: CSVGQGVNEKLFF; CDR3 DNA: TGCAGCGTTGGACAGGGGGTGAATGAAAAACTGTTTTTT
J gene: TRBJ1-6; D gene: TRBD1; clone size: .; V gene: TRBV28; CDR3 protein: CASNDRGGSPLHF; CDR3 DNA: TGTGCCAGTAATGACAGGGGAGGCTCACCCCTCCACTTT
J gene: TRBJ2-1; D gene: TRBD2; clone size: .; V gene: TRBV11-2; CDR3 protein: CASSPGLAGLWNEQFF; CDR3 DNA: TGTGCCAGCAGCCCAGGACTAGCGGGCCTATGGAATGAGCAGTTCTTC
J gene: TRBJ2-1; D gene: .; clone size: .; V gene: TRBV30; CDR3 protein: CAWSGTFGGSYNEQFF; CDR3 DNA: TGTGCCTGGAGTGGGACTTTCGGCGGCTCCTACAATGAGCAGTTCTTC
J gene: TRBJ1-1; D gene: .; clone size: .; V gene: TRBV7-9; CDR3 protein: CASSLMSLNTEAFF; CDR3 DNA: TGTGCCAGCAGCTTGATGAGCCTGAACACTGAAGCTTTCTTT
J gene: TRBJ2-3; D gene: .; clone size: few; V gene: TRBV5-1; CDR3 protein: CASSPMVSRFTDTQYF; CDR3 DNA: TGCGCCAGCAGCCCCATGGTCTCCCGGTTCACAGATACGCAGTATTTT
J gene: TRBJ2-1; D gene: TRBD2; clone size: .; V gene: TRBV7-9; CDR3 protein: CASRDSGRRNEQFF; CDR3 DNA: TGTGCCAGCCGGGATAGCGGGAGGAGGAATGAGCAGTTCTTC
J gene: TRBJ1-5; D gene: TRBD1; clone size: .; V gene: TRBV7-9; CDR3 protein: CASSLGDRDGYNQPQHF; CDR3 DNA: TGTGCCAGCAGCTTAGGGGACAGGGATGGGTACAATCAGCCCCAGCATTTT
J gene: TRBJ1-2; D gene: TRBD1; clone size: few; V gene: TRBV5-1; CDR3 protein: CASSISTGASIDGYTF; CDR3 DNA: TGCGCCAGCAGCATTTCGACAGGGGCCAGCATAGATGGCTACACCTTC
J gene: TRBJ2-7; D gene: .; clone size: .; V gene: TRBV27; CDR3 protein: CASSSRPGQVYEQYF; CDR3 DNA: TGTGCCAGCAGTTCCCGTCCAGGGCAGGTCTACGAGCAGTACTTC
J gene: TRBJ1-4; D gene: .; clone size: .; V gene: TRBV10-2; CDR3 protein: CASRDPGEKLFF; CDR3 DNA: TGCGCCAGCAGGGACCCAGGGGAAAAACTGTTTTTT
J gene: TRBJ2-1; D gene: TRBD2; clone size: .; V gene: TRBV5-4; CDR3 protein: CASSLSSGRWNYNEQFF; CDR3 DNA: TGTGCCAGCAGCCTCTCTAGCGGGAGGTGGAACTACAATGAGCAGTTCTTC
J gene: TRBJ1-6; D gene: .; clone size: few; V gene: TRBV30; CDR3 protein: CAWRRTESPLHF; CDR3 DNA: TGTGCCTGGAGGAGAACAGAGTCACCCCTCCACTTT
J gene: TRBJ1-2; D gene: TRBD1; clone size: .; V gene: TRBV6-1; CDR3 protein: CASSPGTGADYGYTF; CDR3 DNA: TGTGCCAGCAGTCCTGGGACAGGGGCGGACTATGGCTACACCTTC
J gene: TRBJ1-1; D gene: TRBD1; clone size: .; V gene: TRBV6-5; CDR3 protein: CASSYGQGVVNTEAFF; CDR3 DNA: TGTGCCAGCAGTTACGGACAGGGGGTAGTGAACACTGAAGCTTTCTTT
J gene: TRBJ2-3; D gene: .; clone size: .; V gene: TRBV4-2; CDR3 protein: CASSQDVLTDTQYF; CDR3 DNA: TGTGCCAGCAGCCAAGATGTCCTAACAGATACGCAGTATTTT
J gene: TRBJ1-1; D gene: TRBD1; clone size: few; V gene: TRBV7-7; CDR3 protein: CASDENRGLTEAFF; CDR3 DNA: TGTGCCAGCGATGAAAACAGGGGGCTAACTGAAGCTTTCTTT